This T cell receptor beta chain appears in the sequencing data of a study of shared T cell receptors in the human thymus (dated by TCRdb to the early 2020s). Concerning the study at large: The study examined how self-reactive, shared T-cell receptor alpha chains are generated in the human thymus.

Regarding this clone: It has no known antigen specificity. One end of the junction does not line up with germline, which may come from a read error. Other DNA variants within this sample encode the same CDR3.

The protocol used for the library was the immunoSEQ multiplex PCR assay. As stored in TCRdb, this immuneACCESS dataset retains in-frame rearrangements with V and J assigned. A fraction of the clones does not appear; measured against another copy, unresolved V genes explain less than half of the discrepancy, and the remainder lacks a known reason. This sample is represented by approximately 760,000 clones; 70% to 90% of them were singletons. The top ten hold roughly 0.01% of the sample. This sample also appeared in a second study, on human thymus T cells. Per that second paper: In Finland, the donors were immunologically healthy infants who were having open corrective cardiac surgery for congenital heart defects. Thymus tissue was collected as surgical resects that were removed during corrective cardiac surgery. Biased V and J gene segment usage appeared to be present in both thymic and peripheral blood repertoires. The related research reported highly overlapping thymic TCR repertoires among unrelated individuals. TCR alpha and beta repertoires from fewer than ten infant thymus samples and a few related peripheral blood samples were characterized in the study. The cohort included more than five male and a couple of female infants, with donor ages spanning 7 to 244 days. Thymocytes were mechanically released from the tissue and were stored as pellets of roughly 9-30 million cells at -70 degrees C. A QIAsymphony instrument was used to extract genomic DNA from the frozen cell pellets. The immunoSEQ multiplex PCR assay was used to amplify the TCRB and TCRAD loci from a standardized amount of quality-controlled genomic DNA. Amplicons spanned the V(D)J region at a length sufficient to cover the CDR3 and identify V and J genes. Through the commercial immunoSEQ service, the amplicons were sequenced on an Illumina platform. Primer bias and sequencing errors were corrected using previously described methods, and TCRAD and TCRB definitions followed the IMGT database. The repertoires were analysed using immunoSEQ Analyzer 3.0 and VDJTools for basic statistics, V/J segment usage, diversity estimates, rarefaction and pairwise overlap. Diversity was estimated using the Chao1, ChaoE, Efron-Thisted, Shannon and inverse Simpson indices, and was also estimated on datasets down-sampled to the size of the smallest sample. Repertoire overlap used strict matching of CDR3 nucleotide sequence, V gene and J gene, with Jaccard-based multidimensional scaling clustering. On average, thymus samples gave about 750,000 unique TCRB clonotypes, whereas blood samples gave about 84,000.

This sequence originates from a girl under three years old with a congenital heart defect. Donor details come from another sample of the same person, matched by shared clones. Sample: thymocytes.

The nucleotide sequence reads TGTGCCAGCAAGGACAGGGGGTATTCCCCCCTCCACTTT. This sequence encodes CASKDRGYSPLHF. The chain is assembled from TRBV2 and TRBJ1-6; TRBD1 fits 10 bases in the junction. The germline V gene yields SNHLY for CDR1 and FYNNEI for CDR2. The CDR3 has 13 amino acids, counting the end cysteine and phenylalanine. Only the CDR3 DNA is retained, 39 bases long and in frame from the first base.